This TCR beta chain was identified in a study of cytotoxic CD8 clonotypes in ibrutinib-treated CLL. The trim removed 3 bases at V and 4 bases at J, leaving 6 bases unmatched. CDR1 and CDR2 (germline): KGHSH, LQKENI. The CDR3 totals 14 residues. The protocol was immunoSEQ multiplex PCR, while the TCRdb copy is restricted to in-frame clones and leaves out a portion. Of some 40,000 clones listed, about two thirds are singletons. This clonotype was obtained from a human donor with chronic lymphocytic leukemia. The chain combines TRBV18 with TRBJ2-7, with TRBD1 identical over 7 bases. The sample was PBMCs, taken at disease progression, from a patient treated with ibrutinib. The CDR3 protein is CASSPSTGLYEQYF. CDR3 bases: TGTGCCAGCTCACCTTCGACAGGGTTGTACGAGCAGTACTTC.